This T cell receptor beta chain was recovered during a study of blood T cell repertoires in COVID-19. The overall study: Acute and convalescent COVID-19 specimens originated in the United States, Italy and Spain.

The CDR3 is 18 residues long. With V trimmed by 5 bases and J by 3 bases, 12 bases remained unmatched. Germline V gene data show CDR1 as MNHEY and CDR2 as SVGEGT. TCRdb's table, derived via immunoSEQ multiplex PCR, lists solely in-frame clones and lacks some. This sample carries about 67,000 clones, about nine tenths of them seen once, and the ten largest clones take 4.4%. Sequencing used peripheral blood. This TCR was recovered from a man aged 45-60 years with active COVID-19. The chain has TRBV6-2 or TRBV6-3 and TRBJ2-3; the match to TRBD2 covers 12 bases. CDR3 amino acids: CASSPTQTSGSPTDTQYF. CDR3 nucleotides: TGTGCCAGCAGTCCCACCCAGACTAGCGGGAGTCCTACAGATACGCAGTATTTT.